The rows below give T cell receptor beta chains drawn from one sample of a study of T cell responses to AZD1222 COVID-19 vaccine. Method: immunoSEQ multiplex PCR; TCRdb's copy keeps in-frame clones and lacks some. The sample lists about 97,000 clones; approximately 91% were seen once. This sample comprised peripheral blood, obtained on day 0 of AZD1222 vaccination. Every receptor here comes from an adult in good health. Each CDR3 is given with its conserved first and last residue. A D gene is named only where the DNA matches it firmly. Size tells how often a clone was seen (once, few, many) or the class of an expanded clone, and some rows leave it out.

J gene: TRBJ2-2
V gene: TRBV18
D gene: NA
clone size: NA
CDR3 length: 13
CDR3 protein: CASSPLDTGELFF
CDR3 DNA: TGTGCCAGCTCACCACTCGACACCGGGGAGCTGTTTTTT

J gene: TRBJ1-5
V gene: TRBV19
D gene: NA
clone size: once
CDR3 length: 15
CDR3 protein: CASSGLSLKDQPQHF
CDR3 DNA: TGTGCCAGTTCTGGCCTCAGTTTGAAGGATCAGCCCCAGCATTTT

J gene: TRBJ1-1
V gene: TRBV6-5
D gene: TRBD1
clone size: NA
CDR3 length: 13
CDR3 protein: CASRRTGRPEAFF
CDR3 DNA: TGTGCCAGCAGAAGGACAGGGAGGCCTGAAGCTTTCTTT

J gene: TRBJ1-5
V gene: TRBV24-1
D gene: NA
clone size: NA
CDR3 length: 12
CDR3 protein: CATSDTYGPQHF
CDR3 DNA: TGTGCCACCAGTGATACTTACGGTCCCCAGCATTTT

J gene: TRBJ2-1
V gene: TRBV28
D gene: TRBD2
clone size: NA
CDR3 length: 13
CDR3 protein: CASSLPSGLGILF
CDR3 DNA: TGTGCCAGCAGTCTCCCTTCCGGACTAGGAATTCTCTTC

J gene: TRBJ2-1
V gene: TRBV9
D gene: NA
clone size: NA
CDR3 length: 18
CDR3 protein: CASSSPTDRPLSYNEQFF
CDR3 DNA: TGTGCCAGCAGCTCACCGACAGACCGCCCCCTAAGTTACAATGAGCAGTTCTTC

J gene: TRBJ1-3
V gene: TRBV19
D gene: NA
clone size: NA
CDR3 length: 12
CDR3 protein: CASTETRNTIYF
CDR3 DNA: TGTGCCAGCACTGAGACCAGAAACACCATATATTTT

J gene: TRBJ2-2
V gene: TRBV19
D gene: NA
clone size: NA
CDR3 length: 12
CDR3 protein: CASSIPPGELFF
CDR3 DNA: TGTGCCAGTAGTATCCCCCCCGGGGAGCTGTTTTTT

J gene: TRBJ1-3
V gene: TRBV5-8
D gene: NA
clone size: NA
CDR3 length: 16
CDR3 protein: CASSLGRHISGNTIYF
CDR3 DNA: TGTGCCAGCAGCTTGGGGAGACACATCTCTGGAAACACCATATATTTT

J gene: TRBJ1-4
V gene: TRBV21-1
D gene: NA
clone size: once
CDR3 length: 16
CDR3 protein: CASSKARGHTNEKLFF
CDR3 DNA: TGTGCCAGCAGCAAAGCCAGGGGACATACTAATGAAAAACTGTTTTTT

J gene: TRBJ2-1
V gene: TRBV11-3
D gene: TRBD2
clone size: NA
CDR3 length: 14
CDR3 protein: CASSDDAGGNEQFF
CDR3 DNA: TGTGCCAGCAGCGACGACGCGGGGGGGAATGAGCAGTTCTTC

J gene: TRBJ2-7
V gene: TRBV9
D gene: NA
clone size: NA
CDR3 length: 12
CDR3 protein: CASSLMGGEQYF
CDR3 DNA: TGTGCCAGCAGCCTTATGGGGGGCGAGCAGTACTTC

J gene: TRBJ1-2
V gene: TRBV9
D gene: NA
clone size: NA
CDR3 length: 17
CDR3 protein: CASRGEDTGSNRKGYTF
CDR3 DNA: TGTGCCAGCAGGGGGGAGGACACCGGGAGTAACAGGAAGGGCTACACCTTC

J gene: TRBJ1-1
V gene: TRBV6-5
D gene: NA
clone size: NA
CDR3 length: 11
CDR3 protein: CASRVSTEAFF
CDR3 DNA: TGTGCCAGCAGGGTAAGCACTGAAGCTTTCTTT

J gene: TRBJ1-2
V gene: TRBV19
D gene: TRBD1
clone size: NA
CDR3 length: 16
CDR3 protein: CASSASGTGGVGGYTF
CDR3 DNA: TGTGCCAGTAGTGCATCCGGGACAGGGGGCGTTGGTGGCTACACCTTC

J gene: TRBJ1-2
V gene: TRBV11-2
D gene: NA
clone size: NA
CDR3 length: 14
CDR3 protein: CATIGFGALSGYTF
CDR3 DNA: TGTGCCACCATCGGGTTTGGGGCACTATCTGGGTACACCTTC